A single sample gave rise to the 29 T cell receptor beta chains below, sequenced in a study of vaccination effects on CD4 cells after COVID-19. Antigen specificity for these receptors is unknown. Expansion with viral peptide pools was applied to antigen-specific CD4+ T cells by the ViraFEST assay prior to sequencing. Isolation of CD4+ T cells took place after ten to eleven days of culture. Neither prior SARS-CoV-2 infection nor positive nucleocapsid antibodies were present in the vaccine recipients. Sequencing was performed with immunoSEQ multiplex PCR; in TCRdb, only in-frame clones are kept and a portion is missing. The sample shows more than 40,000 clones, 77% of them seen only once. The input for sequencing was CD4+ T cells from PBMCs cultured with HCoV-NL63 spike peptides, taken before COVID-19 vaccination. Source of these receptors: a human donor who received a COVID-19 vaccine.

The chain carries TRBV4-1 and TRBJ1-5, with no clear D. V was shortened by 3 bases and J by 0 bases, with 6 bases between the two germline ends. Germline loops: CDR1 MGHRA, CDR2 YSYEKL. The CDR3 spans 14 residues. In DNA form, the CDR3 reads TGCGCCAGCAGCCAGATCTATAGCAATCAGCCCCAGCATTTT. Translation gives CASSQIYSNQPQHF.

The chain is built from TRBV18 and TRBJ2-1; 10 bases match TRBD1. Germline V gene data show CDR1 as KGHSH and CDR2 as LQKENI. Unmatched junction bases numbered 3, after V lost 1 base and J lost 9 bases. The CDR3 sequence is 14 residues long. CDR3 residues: CASSPQGQGSEQFF. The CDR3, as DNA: TGTGCCAGCTCACCACAGGGACAGGGGAGTGAGCAGTTCTTC.

Written as DNA, the CDR3 is TGTGCCAGCAGCTTCGCGGACAGGGGAGACATTCAGTACTTC. Its protein is CASSFADRGDIQYF. The gene calls are TRBV5-4 and TRBJ2-4; 9 bases agree with TRBD1. This CDR3 contains 14 residues. Germline loops: CDR1 SGHNT, CDR2 YYREEE (reference sequence). V shed 2 bases and J 8 bases; nucleotides not matched to a gene: 5.

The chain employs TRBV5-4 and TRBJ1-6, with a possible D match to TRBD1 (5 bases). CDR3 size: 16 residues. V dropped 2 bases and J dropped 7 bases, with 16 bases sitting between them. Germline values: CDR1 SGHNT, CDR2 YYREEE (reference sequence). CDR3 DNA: TGTGCCAGCAGCTTCAGTGGGGCCGAGGGGAATTCACCCCTCCACTTT. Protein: CASSFSGAEGNSPLHF. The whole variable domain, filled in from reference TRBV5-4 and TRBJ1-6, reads ETGVTQSPTHLIKTRGQQVTLRCSSQSGHNTVSWYQQALGQGPQFIFQYYREEENGRGNFPPRFSGLQFPNYSSELNVNALELDDSALYLCASSFSGAEGNSPLHFGNGTRLTVT.

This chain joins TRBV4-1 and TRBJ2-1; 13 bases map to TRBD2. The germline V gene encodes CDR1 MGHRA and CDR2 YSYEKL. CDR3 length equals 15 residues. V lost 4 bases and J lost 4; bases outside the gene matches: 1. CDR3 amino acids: CASSLGLAGYNEQFF. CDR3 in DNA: TGCGCCAGCAGCCTGGGACTAGCGGGGTACAATGAGCAGTTCTTC.

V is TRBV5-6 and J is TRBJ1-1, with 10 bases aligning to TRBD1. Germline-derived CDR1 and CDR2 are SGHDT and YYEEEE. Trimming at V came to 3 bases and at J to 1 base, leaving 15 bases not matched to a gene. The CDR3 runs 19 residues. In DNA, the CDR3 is TGTGCCAGCAGCTCAGTCGCATGGACAGGGGGACCGGGGAACACTGAAGCTTTCTTT. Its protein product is CASSSVAWTGGPGNTEAFF.

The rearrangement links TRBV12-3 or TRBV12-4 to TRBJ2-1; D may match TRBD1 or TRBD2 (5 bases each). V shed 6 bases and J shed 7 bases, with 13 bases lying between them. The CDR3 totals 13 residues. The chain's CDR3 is CASSLDRGNEQFF. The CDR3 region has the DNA TGTGCCAGCAGCCTAGACAGAGGGAATGAGCAGTTCTTC.

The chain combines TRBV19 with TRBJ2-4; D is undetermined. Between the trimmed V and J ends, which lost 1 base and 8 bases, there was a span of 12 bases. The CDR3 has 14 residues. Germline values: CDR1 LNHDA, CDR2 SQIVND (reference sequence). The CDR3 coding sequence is TGTGCCAGTAGTATAGGACGGAATACCGACATTCAGTACTTC. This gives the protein CASSIGRNTDIQYF.

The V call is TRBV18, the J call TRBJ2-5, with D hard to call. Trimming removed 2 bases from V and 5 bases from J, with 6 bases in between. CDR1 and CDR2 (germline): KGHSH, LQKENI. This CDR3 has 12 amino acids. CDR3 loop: CASSPVGETQYF. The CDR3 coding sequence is TGTGCCAGCTCACCAGTCGGCGAGACCCAGTACTTC.

The CDR3 region has the DNA TGTGCCAGCAGTGGACTAGCGGGGAAAGAGACCCAGTACTTC. It codes for CASSGLAGKETQYF. This chain joins TRBV2 and TRBJ2-5; the match to TRBD2 covers 11 bases. Trimming at V came to 4 bases and at J to 3 bases, leaving 1 base not matched to a gene. Germline V gene sequence: CDR1 SNHLY, CDR2 FYNNEI. CDR3 length equals 14 residues.

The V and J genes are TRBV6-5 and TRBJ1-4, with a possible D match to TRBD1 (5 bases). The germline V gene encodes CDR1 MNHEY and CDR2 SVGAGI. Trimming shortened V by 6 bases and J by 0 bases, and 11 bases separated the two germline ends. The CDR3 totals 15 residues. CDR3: CASRPGSATNEKLFF. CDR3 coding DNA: TGTGCCAGCAGACCAGGGAGTGCAACTAATGAAAAACTGTTTTTT.

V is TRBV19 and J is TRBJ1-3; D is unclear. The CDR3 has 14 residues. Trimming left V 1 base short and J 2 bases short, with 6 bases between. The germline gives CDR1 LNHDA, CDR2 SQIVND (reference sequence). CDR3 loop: CASSIVGAGNTIYF. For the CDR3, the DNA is TGTGCCAGTAGTATAGTGGGCGCTGGAAACACCATATATTTT.

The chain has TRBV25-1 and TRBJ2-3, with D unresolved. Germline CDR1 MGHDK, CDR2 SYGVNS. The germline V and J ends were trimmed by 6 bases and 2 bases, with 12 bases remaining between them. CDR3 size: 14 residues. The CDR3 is CASRRSGDTDTQYF. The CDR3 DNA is TGTGCCAGCAGGCGGTCCGGCGACACAGATACGCAGTATTTT. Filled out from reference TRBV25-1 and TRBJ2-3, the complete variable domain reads EADIYQTPRYLVIGTGKKITLECSQTMGHDKMYWYQQDPGMELHLIHYSYGVNSTEKGDLSSESTVSRIRTEHFPLTLESARPSHTSQYLCASRRSGDTDTQYFGPGTRLTVL.

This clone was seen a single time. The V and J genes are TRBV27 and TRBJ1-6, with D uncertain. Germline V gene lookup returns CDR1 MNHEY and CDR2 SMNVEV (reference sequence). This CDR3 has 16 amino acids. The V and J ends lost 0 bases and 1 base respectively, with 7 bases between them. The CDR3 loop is CASSLSKSSYNSPLHF. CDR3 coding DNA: TGTGCCAGCAGTTTATCTAAGAGTTCCTATAATTCACCCCTCCACTTT.

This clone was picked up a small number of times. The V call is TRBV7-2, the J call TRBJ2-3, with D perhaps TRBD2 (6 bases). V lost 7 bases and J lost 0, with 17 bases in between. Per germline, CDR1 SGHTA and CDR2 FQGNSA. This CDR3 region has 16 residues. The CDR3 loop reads CASIPNRLVSTDTQYF. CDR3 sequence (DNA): TGTGCCAGCATCCCTAATCGACTAGTTAGCACAGATACGCAGTATTTT.

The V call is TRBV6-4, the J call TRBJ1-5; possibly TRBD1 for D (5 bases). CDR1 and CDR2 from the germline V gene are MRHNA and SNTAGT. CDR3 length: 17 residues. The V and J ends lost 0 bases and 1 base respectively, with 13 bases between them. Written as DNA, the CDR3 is TGTGCCAGCAGTGACTCATCCCGGGACGCAAGCAATCAGCCCCAGCATTTT. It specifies CASSDSSRDASNQPQHF.

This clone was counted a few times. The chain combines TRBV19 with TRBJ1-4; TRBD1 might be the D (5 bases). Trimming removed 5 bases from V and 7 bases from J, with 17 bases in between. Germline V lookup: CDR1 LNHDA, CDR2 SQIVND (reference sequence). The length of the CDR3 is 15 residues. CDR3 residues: CASSPLPGQSEKLFF. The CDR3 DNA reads TGTGCCAGTAGTCCCCTACCGGGGCAGTCTGAAAAACTGTTTTTT.

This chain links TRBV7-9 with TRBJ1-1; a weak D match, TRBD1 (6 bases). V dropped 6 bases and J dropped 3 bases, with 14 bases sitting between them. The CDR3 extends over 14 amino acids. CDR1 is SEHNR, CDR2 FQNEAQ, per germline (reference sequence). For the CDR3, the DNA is TGTGCCAGCAGGTACAGGGAGGGGCACACTGAAGCTTTCTTT. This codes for CASRYREGHTEAFF.

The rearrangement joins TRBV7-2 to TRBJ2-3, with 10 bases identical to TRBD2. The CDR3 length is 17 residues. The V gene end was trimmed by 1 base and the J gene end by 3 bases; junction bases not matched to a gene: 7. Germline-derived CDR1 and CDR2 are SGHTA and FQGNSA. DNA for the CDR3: TGTGCCAGCAGCTTAGGGGCTAGCGGGGGTGGGACAGATACGCAGTATTTT. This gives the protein CASSLGASGGGTDTQYF.

Here the CDR3 reads CSVGPGFQTQYF. CDR3 bases: TGCAGCGTTGGACCGGGATTTCAGACCCAGTACTTC. The chain links TRBV29-1 to TRBJ2-5; D may be TRBD2 (5 bases). The germline V and J ends were trimmed by 4 bases and 6 bases, with 12 bases remaining between them. This CDR3 contains 12 residues. CDR1 and CDR2 from the germline V gene are SQVTM and ANQGSEA.

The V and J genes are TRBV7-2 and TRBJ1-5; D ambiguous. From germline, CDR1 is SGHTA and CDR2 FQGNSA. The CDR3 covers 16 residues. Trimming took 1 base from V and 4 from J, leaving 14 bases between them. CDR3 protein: CASSLGKGLRNQPQHF. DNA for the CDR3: TGTGCCAGCAGCTTAGGAAAAGGACTAAGGAATCAGCCCCAGCATTTT. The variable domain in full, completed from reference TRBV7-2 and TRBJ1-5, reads GAGVSQSPSNKVTEKGKDVELRCDPISGHTALYWYRQSLGQGLEFLIYFQGNSAPDKSGLPSDRFSAERTGGSVSTLTIQRTQQEDSAVYLCASSLGKGLRNQPQHFGDGTRLSIL.

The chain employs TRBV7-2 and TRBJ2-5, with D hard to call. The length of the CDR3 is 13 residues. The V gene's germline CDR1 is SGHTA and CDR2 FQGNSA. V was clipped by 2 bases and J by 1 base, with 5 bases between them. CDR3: CASSLRTQETQYF. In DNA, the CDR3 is TGTGCCAGCAGCTTAAGGACCCAAGAGACCCAGTACTTC.

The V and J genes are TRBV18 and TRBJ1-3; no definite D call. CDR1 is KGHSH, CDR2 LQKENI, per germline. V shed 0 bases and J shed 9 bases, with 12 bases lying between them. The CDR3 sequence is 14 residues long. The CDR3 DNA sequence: TGTGCCAGCTCACCACCCGAAGGGCGGGTCACCATATATTTT. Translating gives CASSPPEGRVTIYF.

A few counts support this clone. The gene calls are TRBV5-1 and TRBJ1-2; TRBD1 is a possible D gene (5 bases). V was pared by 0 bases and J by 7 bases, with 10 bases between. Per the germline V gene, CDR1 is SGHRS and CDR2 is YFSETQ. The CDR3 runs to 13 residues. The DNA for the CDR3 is TGCGCCAGCAGCTTGGGTACAGGAAGTGGCTACACCTTC. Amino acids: CASSLGTGSGYTF.

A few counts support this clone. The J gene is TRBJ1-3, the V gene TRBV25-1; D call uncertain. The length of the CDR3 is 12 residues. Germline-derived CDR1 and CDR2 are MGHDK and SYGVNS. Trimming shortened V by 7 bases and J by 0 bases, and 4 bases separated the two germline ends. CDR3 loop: CASTGSGNTIYF. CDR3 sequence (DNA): TGTGCCAGCACCGGCTCTGGAAACACCATATATTTT.

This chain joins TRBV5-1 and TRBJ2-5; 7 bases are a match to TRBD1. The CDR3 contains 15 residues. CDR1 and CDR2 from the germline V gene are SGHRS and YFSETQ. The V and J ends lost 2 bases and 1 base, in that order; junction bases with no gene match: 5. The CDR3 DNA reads TGCGCCAGCAGCTTAAGAGACAGGGCCCAAGAGACCCAGTACTTC. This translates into CASSLRDRAQETQYF.

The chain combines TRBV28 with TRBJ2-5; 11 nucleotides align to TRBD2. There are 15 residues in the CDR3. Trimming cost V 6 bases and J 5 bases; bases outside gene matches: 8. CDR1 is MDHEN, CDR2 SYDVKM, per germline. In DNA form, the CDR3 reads TGTGCCAGCAGCGTGACTAGCGGGGACCGGGAGACCCAGTACTTC. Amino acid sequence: CASSVTSGDRETQYF.

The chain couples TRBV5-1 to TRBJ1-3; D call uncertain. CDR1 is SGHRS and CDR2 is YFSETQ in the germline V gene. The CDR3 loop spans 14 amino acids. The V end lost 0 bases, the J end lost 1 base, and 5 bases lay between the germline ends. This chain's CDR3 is CASSLGGSGNTIYF. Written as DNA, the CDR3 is TGCGCCAGCAGCTTGGGGGGATCTGGAAACACCATATATTTT.

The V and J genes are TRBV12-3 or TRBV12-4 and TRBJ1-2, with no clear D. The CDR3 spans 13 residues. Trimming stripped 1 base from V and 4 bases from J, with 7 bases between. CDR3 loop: CASSLGGAYGYTF. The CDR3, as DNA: TGTGCCAGCAGTTTAGGAGGTGCCTATGGCTACACCTTC.